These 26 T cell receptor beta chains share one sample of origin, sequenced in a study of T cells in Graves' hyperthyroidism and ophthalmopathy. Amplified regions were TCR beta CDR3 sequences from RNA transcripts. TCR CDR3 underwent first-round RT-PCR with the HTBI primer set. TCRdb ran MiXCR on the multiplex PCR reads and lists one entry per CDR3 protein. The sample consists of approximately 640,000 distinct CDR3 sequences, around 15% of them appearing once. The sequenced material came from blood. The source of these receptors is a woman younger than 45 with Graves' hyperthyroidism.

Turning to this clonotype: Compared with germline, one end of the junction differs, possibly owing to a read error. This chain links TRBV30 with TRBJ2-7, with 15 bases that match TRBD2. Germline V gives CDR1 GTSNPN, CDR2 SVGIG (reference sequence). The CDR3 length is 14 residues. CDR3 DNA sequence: TGTGCCCGGAGTACGGGACTAGCGGGAGGAGAGCAGTACTTC. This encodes CARSTGLAGGEQYF. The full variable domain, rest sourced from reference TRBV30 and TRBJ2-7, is SQTIHQWPATLVQPVGSPLSLECTVEGTSNPNLYWYRQAAGRGLQLLFYSVGIGQISSEVPQNLSASRPQDRQFILSSKKLLLSDSGFYLCARSTGLAGGEQYFGPGTRLTVT.

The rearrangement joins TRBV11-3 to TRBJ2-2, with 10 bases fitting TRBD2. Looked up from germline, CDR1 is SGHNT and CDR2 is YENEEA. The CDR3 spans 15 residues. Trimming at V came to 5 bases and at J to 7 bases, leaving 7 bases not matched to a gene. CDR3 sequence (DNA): TGTGCCAGCAGCGAGACTAGCGGGTCTCTCGGGGAGCTGTTTTTT. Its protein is CASSETSGSLGELFF.

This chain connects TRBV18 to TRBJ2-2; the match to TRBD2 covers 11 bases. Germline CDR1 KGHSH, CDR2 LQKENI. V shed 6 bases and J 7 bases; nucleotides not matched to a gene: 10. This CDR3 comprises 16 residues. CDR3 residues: CASSLLAGGSDGELFF. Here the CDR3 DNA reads TGTGCCAGCTCCCTCCTAGCGGGAGGCTCGGACGGGGAGCTGTTTTTT.

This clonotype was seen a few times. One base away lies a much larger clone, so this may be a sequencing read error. For the CDR3, the DNA is TGTGCCATCGTATTCGACCTTAGCGGGACGGGGACAGATACGCAGTATTTT. Encoded protein: CAIVFDLSGTGTDTQYF. V usage is TRBV2 and J usage is TRBJ2-3; 8 bases match TRBD2. The CDR3 sequence is 17 residues long. The germline V gene has CDR1 SNHLY and CDR2 FYNNEI. V lost 10 bases, J lost 3 bases, and 18 bases stayed unmatched.

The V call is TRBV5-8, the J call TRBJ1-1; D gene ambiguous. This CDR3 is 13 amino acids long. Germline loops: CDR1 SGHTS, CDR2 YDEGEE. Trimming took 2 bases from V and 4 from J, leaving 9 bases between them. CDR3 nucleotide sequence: TGTGCCAGCAGCTTACTACACGTCACTGAAGCTTTCTTT. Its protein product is CASSLLHVTEAFF.

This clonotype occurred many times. The CDR3 DNA reads as TGTGCCACCAGGGGGACATTTGGCTCCTACGAGCAGTACTTC. It yields the protein CATRGTFGSYEQYF. V is TRBV5-4 and J is TRBJ2-7; 7 bases line up with TRBD1. Per the germline V gene, CDR1 is SGHNT and CDR2 is YYREEE (reference sequence). The V gene end was trimmed by 9 bases and the J gene end by 0 bases; junction bases not matched to a gene: 9. The CDR3 runs to 14 residues.

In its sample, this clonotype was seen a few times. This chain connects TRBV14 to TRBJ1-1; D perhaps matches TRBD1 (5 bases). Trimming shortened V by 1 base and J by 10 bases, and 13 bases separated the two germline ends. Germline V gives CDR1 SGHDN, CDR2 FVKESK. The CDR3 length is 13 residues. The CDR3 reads CASSQVTGLGAFF. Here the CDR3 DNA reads TGTGCCAGCAGCCAAGTGACGGGGCTGGGAGCTTTCTTT.

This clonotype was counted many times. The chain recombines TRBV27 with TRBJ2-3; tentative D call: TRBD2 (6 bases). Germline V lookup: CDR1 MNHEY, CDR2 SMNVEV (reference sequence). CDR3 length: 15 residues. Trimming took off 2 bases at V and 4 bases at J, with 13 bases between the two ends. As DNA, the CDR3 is TGTGCCAGCAGTTTACTCGCGGCGGGACCAGATACGCAGTATTTT. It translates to CASSLLAAGPDTQYF.

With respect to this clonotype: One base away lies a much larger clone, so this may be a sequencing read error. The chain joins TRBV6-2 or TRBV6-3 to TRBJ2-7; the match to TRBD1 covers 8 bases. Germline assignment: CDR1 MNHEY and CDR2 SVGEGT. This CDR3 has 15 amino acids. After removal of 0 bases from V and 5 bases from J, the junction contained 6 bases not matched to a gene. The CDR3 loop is CASSYSGTGSHEQYF. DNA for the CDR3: TGTGCCAGCAGTTACTCGGGGACAGGATCCCACGAGCAGTACTTC.

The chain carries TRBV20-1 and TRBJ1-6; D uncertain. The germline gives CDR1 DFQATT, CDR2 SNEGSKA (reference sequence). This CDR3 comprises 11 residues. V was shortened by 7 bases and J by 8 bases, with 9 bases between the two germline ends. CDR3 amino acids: CSVEEDSPLHF. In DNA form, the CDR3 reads TGCAGTGTAGAGGAGGATTCACCCCTCCACTTT.

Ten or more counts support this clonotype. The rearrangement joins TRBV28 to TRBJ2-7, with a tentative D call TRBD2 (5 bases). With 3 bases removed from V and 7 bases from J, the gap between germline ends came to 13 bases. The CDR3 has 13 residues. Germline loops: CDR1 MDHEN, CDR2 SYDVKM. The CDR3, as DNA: TGTGCCAGCAGTTTCCGCATGAGGGAAGAGCAGTACTTC. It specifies CASSFRMREEQYF.

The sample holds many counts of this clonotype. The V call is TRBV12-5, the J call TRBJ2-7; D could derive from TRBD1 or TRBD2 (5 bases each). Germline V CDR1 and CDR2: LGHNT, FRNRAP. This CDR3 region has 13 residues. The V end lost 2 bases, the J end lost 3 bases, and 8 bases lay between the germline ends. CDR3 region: CASGLLGVYEQYF. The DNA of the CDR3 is TGTGCTAGTGGTTTGCTGGGGGTCTACGAGCAGTACTTC.

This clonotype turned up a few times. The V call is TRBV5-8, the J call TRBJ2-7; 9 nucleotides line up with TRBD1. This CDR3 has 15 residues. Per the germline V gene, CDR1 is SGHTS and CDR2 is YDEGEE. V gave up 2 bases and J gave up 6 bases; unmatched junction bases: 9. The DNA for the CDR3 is TGTGCCAGCAGCTTACCGGGACAGGGTACGGGCGAGCAGTACTTC. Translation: CASSLPGQGTGEQYF.

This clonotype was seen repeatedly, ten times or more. CDR3 amino acids: CSARGHDGETQYF. CDR3 sequence (DNA): TGCAGTGCTAGGGGTCACGACGGAGAGACCCAGTACTTC. This chain connects TRBV20-1 to TRBJ2-5; D call uncertain. Trimming took off 3 bases at V and 4 bases at J, with 12 bases between the two ends. The CDR3 contains 13 residues. The germline V gene has CDR1 DFQATT and CDR2 SNEGSKA (reference sequence).

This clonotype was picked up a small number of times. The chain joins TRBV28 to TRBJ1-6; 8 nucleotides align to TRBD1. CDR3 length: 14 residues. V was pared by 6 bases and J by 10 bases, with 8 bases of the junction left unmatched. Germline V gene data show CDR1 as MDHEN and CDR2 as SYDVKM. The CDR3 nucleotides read TGTGCCAGCAGCCGAAGGACAGGGTGGTCACCCCTCCACTTT. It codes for CASSRRTGWSPLHF.

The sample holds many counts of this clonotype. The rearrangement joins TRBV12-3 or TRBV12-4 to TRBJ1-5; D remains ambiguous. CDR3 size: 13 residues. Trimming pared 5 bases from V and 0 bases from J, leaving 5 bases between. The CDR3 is CASSQYSNQPQHF. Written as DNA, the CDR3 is TGTGCCAGCAGTCAGTATAGCAATCAGCCCCAGCATTTT.

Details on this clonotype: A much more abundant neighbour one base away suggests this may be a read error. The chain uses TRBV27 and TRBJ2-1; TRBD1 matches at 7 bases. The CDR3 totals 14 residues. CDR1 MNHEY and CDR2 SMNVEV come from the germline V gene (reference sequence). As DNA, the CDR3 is TGTGCCAGTTCACAGGGGATCTCCTACAATGAGCAGTCCTTC. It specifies CASSQGISYNEQSF.

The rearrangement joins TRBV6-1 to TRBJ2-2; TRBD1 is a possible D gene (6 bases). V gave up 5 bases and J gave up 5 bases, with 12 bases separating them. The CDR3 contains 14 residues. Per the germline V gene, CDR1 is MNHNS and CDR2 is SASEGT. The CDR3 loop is CASSWGLTTGELFF. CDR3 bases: TGTGCCAGCAGTTGGGGGCTTACGACCGGGGAGCTGTTTTTT.

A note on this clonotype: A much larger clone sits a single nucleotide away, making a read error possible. The CDR3 is CASSLEGRKNEKLLF. The DNA for the CDR3 is TGCGCCAGCAGCTTGGAGGGACGGAAGAATGAAAAACTGCTTTTT. V is TRBV5-1 and J is TRBJ1-4; tentative D call: TRBD1 (5 bases). Germline V gene sequence: CDR1 SGHRS, CDR2 YFSETQ. CDR3 size: 15 residues.

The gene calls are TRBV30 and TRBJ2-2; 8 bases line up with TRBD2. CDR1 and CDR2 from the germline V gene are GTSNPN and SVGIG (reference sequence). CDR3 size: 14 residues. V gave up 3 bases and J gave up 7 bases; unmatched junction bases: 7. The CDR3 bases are TGTGCCTGGAGAGGAGAACTAGCGGTCGGGGAGCTGTTTTTT. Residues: CAWRGELAVGELFF.

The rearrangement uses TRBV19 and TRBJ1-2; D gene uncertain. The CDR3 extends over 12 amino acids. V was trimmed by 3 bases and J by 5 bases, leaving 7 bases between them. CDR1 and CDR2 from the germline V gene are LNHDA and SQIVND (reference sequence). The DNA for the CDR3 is TGTGCCAGTAGTATCAGCGCGTATGGCTACACCTTC. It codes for CASSISAYGYTF. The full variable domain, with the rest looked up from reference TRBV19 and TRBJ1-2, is DGGITQSPKYLFRKEGQNVTLSCEQNLNHDAMYWYRQDPGQGLRLIYYSQIVNDFQKGDIAEGYSVSREKKESFPLTVTSAQKNPTAFYLCASSISAYGYTFGSGTRLTVV.

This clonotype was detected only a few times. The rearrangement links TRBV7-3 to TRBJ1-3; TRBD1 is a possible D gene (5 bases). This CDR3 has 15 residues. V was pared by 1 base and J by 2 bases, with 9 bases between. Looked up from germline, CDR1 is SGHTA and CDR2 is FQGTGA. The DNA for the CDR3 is TGTGCCAGCAGCTTAAAGCCAGGGCCTGGAAACACCATATATTTT. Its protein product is CASSLKPGPGNTIYF.

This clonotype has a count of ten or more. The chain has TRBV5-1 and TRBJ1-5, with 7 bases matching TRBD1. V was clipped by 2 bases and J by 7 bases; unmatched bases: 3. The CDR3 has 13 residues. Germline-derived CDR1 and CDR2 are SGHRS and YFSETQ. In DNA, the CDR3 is TGCGCCAGCAGCTTAGACAGGGCCCAGCCCCAGCATTTT. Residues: CASSLDRAQPQHF.

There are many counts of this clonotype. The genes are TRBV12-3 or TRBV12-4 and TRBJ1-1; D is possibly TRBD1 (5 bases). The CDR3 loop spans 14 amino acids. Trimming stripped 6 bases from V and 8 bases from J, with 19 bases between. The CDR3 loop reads CASSTYGGSAEAFF. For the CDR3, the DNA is TGTGCCAGCAGCACTTATGGGGGGTCGGCAGAAGCTTTCTTT.

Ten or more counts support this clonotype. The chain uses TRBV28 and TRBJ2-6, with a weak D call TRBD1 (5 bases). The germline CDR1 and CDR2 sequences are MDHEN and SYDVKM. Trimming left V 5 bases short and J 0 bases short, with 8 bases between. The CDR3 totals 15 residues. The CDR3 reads CASSPGFSGANVLTF. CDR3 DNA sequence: TGTGCCAGCAGTCCAGGGTTCTCTGGGGCCAACGTCCTGACTTTC.

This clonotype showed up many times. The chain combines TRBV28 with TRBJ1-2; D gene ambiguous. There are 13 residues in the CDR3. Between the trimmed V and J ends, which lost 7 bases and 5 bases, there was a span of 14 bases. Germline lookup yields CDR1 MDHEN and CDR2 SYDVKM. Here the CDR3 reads CASKTGGRYGYTF. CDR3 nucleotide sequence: TGTGCCAGCAAAACCGGAGGGCGGTATGGCTACACCTTC.